The clone carrying this T cell receptor beta chain has a single count. Trimming left V 0 bases short and J 7 bases short, with 9 bases between. The CDR3 is made up of 13 amino acids. Germline assignment: CDR1 LGHNA and CDR2 YSLEER. This record comes from a study of blood T cell repertoires in COVID-19. Study-wide background: Donors in the United States, Italy and Spain gave samples during acute or convalescent COVID-19. Nucleic acid was either cDNA or gDNA, and it came from T cells, B-cell-depleted T cells, or PBMCs.

Original analysis: Reference gene primer amplification in the assay estimated nucleated cell counts. Sequencing was performed with immunoSEQ multiplex PCR; in TCRdb, only in-frame clones are kept and a portion is missing. Clone size and the V and J calls come from that table; the DNA yielded D and trimming. The sample yields 650,000 to 800,000 clones, approximately 90% seen once. The gene calls are TRBV4-3 and TRBJ1-1; maybe TRBD1 (5 bases). The sequenced sample consisted of peripheral blood. This receptor was obtained from a woman younger than 35 with acute or convalescent COVID-19. Here the CDR3 reads CASSQDPGFEAFF. The CDR3 DNA follows: TGCGCCAGCAGCCAAGATCCAGGGTTTGAAGCTTTCTTT.